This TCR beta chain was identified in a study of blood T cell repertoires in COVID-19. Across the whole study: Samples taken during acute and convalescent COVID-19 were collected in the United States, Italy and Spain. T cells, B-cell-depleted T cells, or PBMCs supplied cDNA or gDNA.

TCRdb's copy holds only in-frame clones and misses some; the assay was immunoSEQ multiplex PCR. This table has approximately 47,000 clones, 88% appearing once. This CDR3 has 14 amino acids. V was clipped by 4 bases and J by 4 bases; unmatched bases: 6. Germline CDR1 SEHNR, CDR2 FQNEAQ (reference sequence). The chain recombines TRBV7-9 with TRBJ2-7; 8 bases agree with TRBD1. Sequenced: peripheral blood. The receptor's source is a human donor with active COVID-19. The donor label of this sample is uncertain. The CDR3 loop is CASSSGTGHYEQYF. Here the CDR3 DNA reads TGTGCCAGCAGCTCCGGGACAGGACATTACGAGCAGTACTTC. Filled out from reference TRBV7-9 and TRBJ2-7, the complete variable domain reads DTGVSQNPRHKITKRGQNVTFRCDPISEHNRLYWYRQTLGQGPEFLTYFQNEAQLEKSRLLSDRFSAERPKGSFSTLEIQRTEQGDSAMYLCASSSGTGHYEQYFGPGTRLTVT.